Shown below are 2 T cell receptor beta chains from a single sample sequenced in a study of blood T cell repertoires in COVID-19 (dated by TCRdb to 2018 to 2020). The library was generated by the immunoSEQ multiplex PCR assay. The clones in this table, taken by TCRdb from immuneACCESS, are in-frame only. Not every clone is retained; where verified, under half of the shortfall comes from an unresolved V gene, and the cause of the rest is unknown. A total of about 200,000 clones appear in this sample, 80% of them only once. 6.5% to 9% of the sample is taken by the ten largest. Input material: PBMCs or T cells enriched from blood (not recorded which). Source of these receptors: a woman aged 35 to 49 with acute COVID-19.

The rearrangement uses TRBV9 and TRBJ2-5; D possibly corresponds to TRBD2 (5 bases). The germline V and J ends were trimmed by 4 bases and 4 bases, with 14 bases remaining between them. From germline, CDR1 is SGDLS and CDR2 YYNGEE. The CDR3 is 14 amino acids. CDR3 coding DNA: TGTGCCAGCAGCCTAACACAGAGCGGAGAGACCCAGTACTTC. Protein: CASSLTQSGETQYF.

The chain couples TRBV11-2 to TRBJ1-4, with unresolved D. The CDR3 loop spans 17 amino acids. CDR1 and CDR2 (germline): SGHAT, FQNNGV. Deletions cut 1 base from V and 0 bases from J, with 12 bases between. CDR3 sequence reads: CASSLGSGVTTNEKLFF. CDR3 in DNA: TGTGCCAGCAGCTTAGGGAGCGGGGTTACAACTAATGAAAAACTGTTTTTT. Drawing the rest from reference TRBV11-2 and TRBJ1-4, the complete variable domain is EAGVAQSPRYKIIEKRQSVAFWCNPISGHATLYWYQQILGQGPKLLIQFQNNGVVDDSQLPKDRFSAERLKGVDSTLKIQPAKLEDSAVYLCASSLGSGVTTNEKLFFGSGTQLSVL.